Following are 19 T cell receptor beta chains from one sample sequenced in a study of CD8+CD57+ T cells in acquired aplastic anemia. Template material for TCR beta VDJ and CDR3 profiling consisted of genomic DNA. TCRdb reanalysed the reads using MiXCR and keeps one entry per CDR3 protein. The sample consists of 150,000 or so distinct CDR3 sequences, roughly 43% of them appearing once. All patients picked for sequencing had shown, by flow cytometry, an expansion of CD8+CD57+ cells. Sequences were obtained from sorted CD4+, CD8+, or CD8+CD57+ T cells (not recorded which) from PBMCs. The receptors come from a human donor with aplastic anemia.

This chain uses TRBV2 with TRBJ2-5, with 10 bases identical to TRBD1. V lost 4 bases to trimming and J lost 4 bases; unmatched junction nucleotides: 3. Germline CDR1 reads SNHLY; CDR2 reads FYNNEI. The CDR3 runs to 14 residues. This CDR3 is CASSARDRGETQYF. CDR3 nucleotides: TGTGCCAGCAGTGCCCGGGACAGGGGAGAGACCCAGTACTTC.

This clonotype showed up just a few times. The chain uses TRBV7-2 and TRBJ2-4, with a weak D call TRBD2 (6 bases). Germline CDR1 is SGHTA and CDR2 is FQGNSA. The CDR3 loop spans 17 amino acids. V was pared by 0 bases and J by 6 bases, with 18 bases between. DNA of the CDR3: TGTGCCAGCAGCTTAGCTTATCCGGGAGTTCGGGTAAACATTCAGTACTTC. Translating it yields CASSLAYPGVRVNIQYF. The full variable domain, its missing parts supplied by reference TRBV7-2 and TRBJ2-4, is GAGVSQSPSNKVTEKGKDVELRCDPISGHTALYWYRQSLGQGLEFLIYFQGNSAPDKSGLPSDRFSAERTGGSVSTLTIQRTQQEDSAVYLCASSLAYPGVRVNIQYFGAGTRLSVL.

In this sample, this clonotype turned up once. The rearrangement joins TRBV20-1 to TRBJ2-7; 7 nucleotides match TRBD2. Losses at the gene ends were 8 bases for V and 5 bases for J; bases not matched to a gene: 9. Germline V CDR1 and CDR2: DFQATT, SNEGSKA (reference sequence). This CDR3 has 12 residues. The CDR3 DNA sequence: TGCAGTCTCAAGGCGGGAGTTGACGAGCAGTACTTC. Translating it yields CSLKAGVDEQYF.

Many counts were recorded for this clonotype. The chain employs TRBV7-2 and TRBJ1-5, with 7 nucleotides matching TRBD1. Trimming took 6 bases from V and 4 from J; bases not matched to a gene: 6. CDR1 is SGHTA, CDR2 FQGNSA, per germline. The CDR3 is 14 amino acids. The CDR3 is CASSRGQENQPQHF. DNA of the CDR3: TGTGCCAGCAGTCGAGGACAGGAGAATCAGCCCCAGCATTTT.

This clonotype has ten or more counts. This chain uses TRBV9 with TRBJ2-5, with 7 bases that match TRBD2. Germline V gene lookup returns CDR1 SGDLS and CDR2 YYNGEE. The V gene end was trimmed by 4 bases and the J gene end by 5 bases; junction bases not matched to a gene: 8. This CDR3 is 14 amino acids long. The CDR3 DNA is TGTGCCAGCAGCTTAGCGGGTTCTGATGAGACCCAGTACTTC. Protein sequence: CASSLAGSDETQYF. Together with reference TRBV9 and TRBJ2-5, the CDR3 gives the full variable domain: DSGVTQTPKHLITATGQRVTLRCSPRSGDLSVYWYQQSLDQGLQFLIQYYNGEERAKGNILERFSAQQFPDLHSELNLSSLELGDSALYFCASSLAGSDETQYFGPGTRLLVL.

The V call is TRBV6-2 or TRBV6-3, the J call TRBJ1-2; D uncertain. The germline CDR1 and CDR2 sequences are MNHEY and SVGEGT. The CDR3 consists of 16 residues. Trimming cost V 2 bases and J 1 base, with 14 bases left between them. DNA for the CDR3: TGTGCCAGCAGTTACGTGGTGCATCCCTATAACTATGGCTACACCTTC. It codes for CASSYVVHPYNYGYTF.

The chain has TRBV10-3 and TRBJ1-1, with D hard to call. CDR1 and CDR2 (germline): ENHRY, SYGVKD. Trimming pared 4 bases from V and 1 base from J, leaving 4 bases between. The CDR3 runs to 12 residues. The CDR3 here is CAISGQNTEAFF. The CDR3 DNA follows: TGTGCCATCAGTGGCCAGAACACTGAAGCTTTCTTT.

Note on this clonotype: A much bigger clone sits one base away, suggesting this may be a read error. V gene TRBV19 combines with J gene TRBJ2-4; 8 nucleotides align to TRBD2. This CDR3 contains 15 residues. The ends lost 6 bases at V and 2 bases at J; junction bases unmatched: 6. The germline gives CDR1 LNHDA, CDR2 SQIVND (reference sequence). This chain's CDR3 is CASRARGGTKNIQYF. CDR3 DNA: TGTGCCAGTAGGGCCCGGGGGGGTACCAAAAACATTCAGTACTTC.

This clonotype has at least ten counts. The chain recombines TRBV5-4 with TRBJ2-7; D is tentatively TRBD1 or TRBD2 (5 bases each). V lost 4 bases to trimming and J lost 4 bases, with 18 bases between them. Germline CDR1 reads SGHNT; CDR2 reads YYREEE (reference sequence). CDR3 size: 15 residues. The CDR3 DNA reads as TGTGCCAGCAGCCCCGTCCAGGGACGAACATACGAGCAGTACTTC. Protein sequence: CASSPVQGRTYEQYF.

Ten or more counts support this clonotype. The rearrangement joins TRBV29-1 to TRBJ1-1; D unresolved. Trimming took 4 bases from V and 2 from J, leaving 11 bases between them. This CDR3 is 13 amino acids long. Germline loops: CDR1 SQVTM, CDR2 ANQGSEA. CDR3 in DNA: TGCAGCGTTGTAAGGCAGCATAACACTGAAGCTTTCTTT. Encoded protein: CSVVRQHNTEAFF.

Ten or more counts support this clonotype. The V call is TRBV4-2, the J call TRBJ2-2; D uncertain. V was cut by 1 base and J by 13 bases, with 13 bases left in between. CDR1 is LGHNA and CDR2 is YNFKEQ in the germline V gene. The CDR3 is 13 residues long. The CDR3 protein is CASSQAGDRWLFF. CDR3 nucleotides: TGTGCCAGCAGCCAAGCTGGGGATCGGTGGCTGTTTTTT.

J is TRBJ2-2 and V is TRBV7-9; the D is unclear. V lost 3 bases and J lost 1, with 9 bases in between. Per the germline V gene, CDR1 is SEHNR and CDR2 is FQNEAQ (reference sequence). The CDR3 totals 15 residues. CDR3 in DNA: TGTGCCAGCAGCTTCGGACGAAAGAACACCGGGGAGCTGTTTTTT. This encodes CASSFGRKNTGELFF. Supplemented by reference TRBV7-9 and TRBJ2-2, the full variable domain reads DTGVSQNPRHKITKRGQNVTFRCDPISEHNRLYWYRQTLGQGPEFLTYFQNEAQLEKSRLLSDRFSAERPKGSFSTLEIQRTEQGDSAMYLCASSFGRKNTGELFFGEGSRLTVL.

The chain combines TRBV6-1 with TRBJ2-3; 15 bases match TRBD2. Germline CDR1 and CDR2: MNHNS and SASEGT. After removal of 4 bases from V and 8 bases from J, the junction contained 7 bases not matched to a gene. The CDR3 runs to 16 residues. In DNA form, the CDR3 reads TGTGCCAGCAGTGGCGGACTAGCGGGAGGGGGTGGTACGCAGTATTTT. Translation: CASSGGLAGGGGTQYF.

This clonotype was detected ten times or more. The rearrangement joins TRBV6-2 or TRBV6-3 to TRBJ2-7; 9 nucleotides align to TRBD2. CDR3 length: 17 residues. V gave up 0 bases and J gave up 0 bases; unmatched junction bases: 6. CDR1 MNHEY and CDR2 SVGEGT come from the germline V gene. The CDR3 sequence is CASSYSTFSGSSYEQYF. The CDR3 nucleotides read TGTGCCAGCAGTTACTCGACATTTAGCGGGAGCTCCTACGAGCAGTACTTC.

This clonotype has at least ten counts. The chain carries TRBV19 and TRBJ1-5, with 9 positions matching TRBD1. Germline CDR1 LNHDA, CDR2 SQIVND (reference sequence). The CDR3 loop spans 13 amino acids. The V gene end was trimmed by 4 bases and the J gene end by 9 bases; junction bases not matched to a gene: 4. The CDR3 DNA reads as TGTGCCAGTAGTACCACAGGGGGCCGGCCCCAGCATTTT. This gives the protein CASSTTGGRPQHF.

This clonotype was observed many times. The chain recombines TRBV29-1 with TRBJ1-2; D gene uncertain. The CDR3 loop spans 12 amino acids. Germline assignment: CDR1 SQVTM and CDR2 ANQGSEA. V was shortened by 6 bases and J by 3 bases, with 11 bases between the two germline ends. CDR3 DNA: TGCAGCGTAGTGAGAGGTGACTATGGCTACACCTTC. Protein sequence: CSVVRGDYGYTF.

This clonotype appeared many times. The V call is TRBV9, the J call TRBJ1-4; D is uncertain. This CDR3 has 15 residues. The germline V gene has CDR1 SGDLS and CDR2 YYNGEE. Trimming removed 0 bases at V and 2 bases at J, with 8 bases between. The CDR3 here is CASSVAAGTNEKLFF. CDR3 in DNA: TGTGCCAGCAGCGTAGCCGCGGGGACTAATGAAAAACTGTTTTTT. The whole variable domain, remainder taken from reference TRBV9 and TRBJ1-4, is DSGVTQTPKHLITATGQRVTLRCSPRSGDLSVYWYQQSLDQGLQFLIQYYNGEERAKGNILERFSAQQFPDLHSELNLSSLELGDSALYFCASSVAAGTNEKLFFGSGTQLSVL.

This clonotype showed up many times. The chain combines TRBV7-9 with TRBJ1-1; maybe TRBD1 (6 bases). V lost 2 bases to trimming and J lost 4 bases, with 8 bases between them. Germline-derived CDR1 and CDR2 are SEHNR and FQNEAQ (reference sequence). The CDR3 has 13 amino acids. CDR3 residues: CASSLQGSTEAFF. CDR3 nucleotide sequence: TGTGCCAGCAGCTTACAGGGGAGCACTGAAGCTTTCTTT.

The genes are TRBV2 and TRBJ2-2, with 9 bases lining up with TRBD1. In germline, CDR1 is SNHLY, CDR2 FYNNEI. CDR3 length: 14 residues. Germline trimming cut 7 bases from V and 3 bases from J; bases unmatched to any gene: 3. Here the CDR3 reads CASMDRGYTGELFF. CDR3 nucleotide sequence: TGTGCCAGCATGGACAGGGGTTACACCGGGGAGCTGTTTTTT.